The clone carrying this TCR beta chain came up many times. This sample was taken from a study of identical twins. Unique molecular identifiers were present on the cDNA, and a universal primer site came from template switching. MiXCR, run by TCRdb on the 5' RACE reads, gives a single entry per CDR3 protein. The sample has under 300,000 distinct CDR3 sequences; about 6.7% are singletons. From germline, CDR1 is SGHRS and CDR2 YFSETQ. The CDR3 has 11 amino acids. V lost 3 bases, J lost 5 bases, and 5 bases lay in between. The same data also contributed to another study, on T cells expressing NK-cell markers. That study reports: One of eight sequenced donors was HCMV-seronegative; the other seven were seropositive. The CD3+CD56-NKG2C+ fraction of a handful of donors was also led by these clonotypes.

The sequence came from a woman aged 18-35 years in good health. Specimen: CD8+ T cells sorted from blood. The chain uses TRBV5-1 and TRBJ2-5, with D perhaps TRBD1 or TRBD2 (5 bases each). CDR3 sequence reads: CASSWGETQYF. The CDR3 region has the DNA TGCGCCAGCAGCTGGGGGGAGACCCAGTACTTC.